This is a list of T cell receptor beta chains from one sample in a study of blood T cell repertoires in COVID-19. The assay was immunoSEQ multiplex PCR, and TCRdb's table has in-frame clones only and misses some. The sample lists around 250,000 clones; roughly nine tenths were seen once. Sequenced material: PBMCs or T cells enriched from blood (not recorded which). The source of these receptors is a human donor in a cohort exposed to, infected with or recovered from COVID-19 (not recorded which). The donor label of this sample is uncertain. The CDR3 runs from the conserved cysteine through the conserved F or W. Each record gives: V gene, clone size, J gene, D gene, CDR3 DNA, CDR3 protein. The D gene is left open where the match is weak. Expanded clones get a size class; other rows say once, few or many, or leave the size out.

TRBV18	-	TRBJ1-4	-	TGTGCCAGCTCACCCATTAATGAAAAACTGTTTTTT	CASSPINEKLFF
TRBV7-3	once	TRBJ2-5	-	TGTGCCAGCAGCCCGGACAGTATTGCGGAGACCCAGTACTTC	CASSPDSIAETQYF
TRBV7-2	-	TRBJ2-1	TRBD2	TGTGCCAGCAGCCGGACTAGCGGGGGATACAATGAGCAGTTCTTC	CASSRTSGGYNEQFF
TRBV19	-	TRBJ1-5	-	TGTGCCAGTATCCCACGTCCGGGGGTTGTGGGCAATCAGCCCCAGCATTTT	CASIPRPGVVGNQPQHF
TRBV5-1	-	TRBJ2-7	TRBD1	TGCGCCAGCAGCTGGACTGGGACAGCTTCCTACGAGCAGTACTTC	CASSWTGTASYEQYF
TRBV7-9	-	TRBJ2-1	-	TGTGCCAGCAGCTTTTTGAACGGGAATGAGCAGTTCTTC	CASSFLNGNEQFF
TRBV2	-	TRBJ2-7	TRBD2	TGTGCCACCGATAGCGGGGGGACTAACGAGCAGTACTTC	CATDSGGTNEQYF
TRBV29-1	-	TRBJ1-1	TRBD1	TGCAGCGTTGAGGGACAGGGGATGAACACTGAAGCTTTCTTT	CSVEGQGMNTEAFF
TRBV5-1	few	TRBJ2-1	TRBD2	TGCGCCAGCAGCTTCTCCGCGGGGGGATACAATGAGCAGTTCTTC	CASSFSAGGYNEQFF
TRBV11-2	-	TRBJ1-6	-	TGTGCCAGCACCCTCGGGAATTCACCCCTCCACTTT	CASTLGNSPLHF
TRBV5-8	-	TRBJ1-3	-	TGTGCCAGCAGCTTGGTCGTCGGGGTCGCTGGAAACACCATATATTTT	CASSLVVGVAGNTIYF
TRBV27	-	TRBJ2-1	TRBD2	TGTGCCAGCAGTTCCTCCGGGAGGGTGGCCAATGAGCAGTTCTTC	CASSSSGRVANEQFF
TRBV7-2	-	TRBJ1-2	-	TGTGCCAGCAGTTCTGACAGCCTAAACTATGGCTACACCTTC	CASSSDSLNYGYTF
TRBV24-1	-	TRBJ1-2	-	TGTGCCACCAGTTCCCAGGGGAACTATGGCTACACCTTC	CATSSQGNYGYTF
TRBV7-8	-	TRBJ1-1	-	TGTGCCAGCAGCTCCAGGAACACTGAAGCTTTCTTT	CASSSRNTEAFF
TRBV7-8	once	TRBJ1-4	-	TGTGCCAGCAGCCTCAAGGGGCTCACAGCCAGTGAAAAACTGTTTTTT	CASSLKGLTASEKLFF
TRBV19	-	TRBJ2-7	-	TGTGCCAGTAGTATGGGAGGATACGAGCAGTACTTC	CASSMGGYEQYF
TRBV6-5	-	TRBJ2-5	TRBD2	TGTGCCAGCAGTTTGGGACTAGCGGGGGGAGAGACCCAGTACTTC	CASSLGLAGGETQYF
TRBV5-1	-	TRBJ1-1	-	TGCGCCAGCAGCCCGGGTCTGGACAGTGAAGCTTTCTTT	CASSPGLDSEAFF
TRBV24-1	-	TRBJ1-2	TRBD1	TGTGCCACCAGTGCCCCTAGGGACAGCGGATCGAACTATGGCTACACCTTC	CATSAPRDSGSNYGYTF
TRBV7-3	-	TRBJ1-1	-	TGTGCCAGCAGCCAACAGGGACCGAACACTGAAGCTTTCTTT	CASSQQGPNTEAFF
TRBV4-2	few	TRBJ1-6	-	TGTGCCAGCAGCCAAGATATTGTTAGCTCCTATAATTCACCCCTCCACTTT	CASSQDIVSSYNSPLHF
TRBV5-5	-	TRBJ2-1	TRBD1	TGTGCCAGCAGCTTGAGTGGGGGACAGGATGAGCAGTTCTTC	CASSLSGGQDEQFF
TRBV6-5	-	TRBJ1-6	TRBD1	TGTGCCAGCAGCCTTAAGACAGGGGACACACCCCTCCACTTT	CASSLKTGDTPLHF
TRBV18	-	TRBJ1-4	-	TGTGCCAGCTCACCTCAGACTACAGGGAACGGGGGGCTCCTCAGACGGCAGAGGGAAAAACTGTTTTTT	CASSPQTTGNGGLLRRQREKLFF
TRBV29-1	-	TRBJ1-3	TRBD1	TGCAGCGCTTCGAGGACAGGGGGACCTGGAAACACCATATATTTT	CSASRTGGPGNTIYF
TRBV21-1	-	TRBJ1-5	-	TGTGCCAGCAGCAAAGTGGGGGCAGGGTTTCAGCCCCAGCATTTT	CASSKVGAGFQPQHF
TRBV19	-	TRBJ1-5	TRBD1	TGTGCCAGTTCTCAGGGGGCAGATCAGCCCCAGCATTTT	CASSQGADQPQHF
TRBV4-1	-	TRBJ2-7	TRBD1	TGCGCCAGCAGCTCGGGACAGGGGTTTTCTTACGAGCAGTACTTC	CASSSGQGFSYEQYF
TRBV2	-	TRBJ1-1	TRBD1	TGTGCCAGCAGTGGGGACAGGGGGGGTGAAGCTTTCTTT	CASSGDRGGEAFF
TRBV6-4	-	TRBJ2-3	-	TGTGCCAGCAGTACAGGGGAGGACACAGATACGCAGTATTTT	CASSTGEDTDTQYF
TRBV19	-	TRBJ1-1	TRBD1	TGTGCCAGCCTGGGGCCGGGACAGGGGGCGCGAGCTTTCTTT	CASLGPGQGARAFF
TRBV30	-	TRBJ2-5	-	TGTGCCTGGAGTGTCCGGAACCGGGACTCAGAGACCCAGTACTTC	CAWSVRNRDSETQYF
TRBV28	-	TRBJ1-5	-	TGTGCCAGCAGTATATCGACGGGTCGTAGCAATCAGCCCCAGCATTTT	CASSISTGRSNQPQHF
TRBV1	-	TRBJ2-1	-	TGCACCAGCAGCCAGGGAATCGGGGGGAGTTCCTACAATGAGCAGTTCTTC	CTSSQGIGGSSYNEQFF
TRBV3-1/TRBV3-2	-	TRBJ1-2	TRBD1	TGTGCCAGCAGCCATCAGGACAGGGCTCACTATGGCTACACCTTC	CASSHQDRAHYGYTF
TRBV6-4	-	TRBJ2-3	TRBD2	TGTGCCAGCAGTGAACTAGCGGGGGGACACACAGATACGCAGTATTTT	CASSELAGGHTDTQYF
TRBV24-1	few	TRBJ1-3	TRBD1	TGTGCCACCAGTGACTCAGGCGACAGGGCTGGAAACACCATATATTTT	CATSDSGDRAGNTIYF
TRBV6-2/TRBV6-3	-	TRBJ2-3	-	TGTGCCAGCAGTCCACGGGGCACAGATACGCAGTATTTT	CASSPRGTDTQYF
TRBV7-3	few	TRBJ1-6	TRBD1	TGTGCCAGCAGCCAACAGGGGATGAATTCACCCCTCCACTTT	CASSQQGMNSPLHF
TRBV7-3	-	TRBJ2-5	-	TGTGCCAGCAAAAAGACAGTACAAGAGACCCAGTACTTC	CASKKTVQETQYF